The 23 T cell receptor beta chains listed next were all sequenced from one sample in a study of shared clonotypes between healthy human individuals. Produced via immunoSEQ multiplex PCR; TCRdb's table is partial and in-frame only. The top ten clones hold 0.13% of a sample with approximately 2.4 million clones, around 95% of them seen once. The specimen was naive CD4+ T cells sorted from blood. Indicated subset: CD45RA+ positively selected. These TCRs come from a man between 18 and 35 years old in good health.

The chain has TRBV9 and TRBJ2-7; TRBD1 aligns across 11 bases. The CDR3 has 16 amino acids. Germline loops: CDR1 SGDLS, CDR2 YYNGEE. V gave up 4 bases and J gave up 4 bases; unmatched junction bases: 10. This CDR3 reads CASSSTPGQGAYEQYF. For the CDR3, the DNA is TGTGCCAGCAGCTCGACGCCCGGACAGGGGGCTTACGAGCAGTACTTC.

V gene TRBV7-2 combines with J gene TRBJ2-3; D gene ambiguous. The length of the CDR3 is 14 residues. Trimming cost V 3 bases and J 4 bases, with 11 bases left between them. The germline gives CDR1 SGHTA, CDR2 FQGNSA. The CDR3 DNA sequence: TGTGCCAGCAGCTTGGAGCCTAGGGCAGATACGCAGTATTTT. This gives the protein CASSLEPRADTQYF.

The chain joins TRBV7-8 to TRBJ1-2, with unresolved D. This CDR3 is 14 amino acids long. Germline lookup yields CDR1 SGHVS and CDR2 FQNEAQ. The V gene lost 4 bases and the J gene lost 7 bases, with 16 bases spanning the gap. The CDR3 here is CASSSGSQLRGYTF. CDR3 coding DNA: TGTGCCAGCAGCTCGGGTTCACAACTGCGTGGCTACACCTTC.

The genes are TRBV10-3 and TRBJ1-5; D is uncertain. This CDR3 spans 13 amino acids. Trimming took off 10 bases at V and 7 bases at J, with 17 bases between the two ends. The germline gives CDR1 ENHRY, CDR2 SYGVKD. This chain's CDR3 is CASFDTSGQPQHF. The CDR3 nucleotides are TGTGCCAGCTTTGACACCTCGGGGCAGCCCCAGCATTTT.

The chain carries TRBV4-3 and TRBJ2-1; D unclear. CDR3 size: 13 residues. Germline V gene sequence: CDR1 LGHNA, CDR2 YSLEER. The germline V and J ends were trimmed by 1 base and 5 bases, with 6 bases remaining between them. CDR3 region: CASSQVGNNEQFF. As DNA, the CDR3 is TGCGCCAGCAGCCAAGTGGGCAACAATGAGCAGTTCTTC.

V and J are TRBV7-2 and TRBJ1-2; D is unresolved. The CDR3 is 14 amino acids. Trimming stripped 2 bases from V and 5 bases from J, with 12 bases between. Per germline, CDR1 SGHTA and CDR2 FQGNSA. CDR3 in DNA: TGTGCCAGCAGCTTAAGTCAGACCCTATATGGCTACACCTTC. This gives the protein CASSLSQTLYGYTF. The variable domain in full, with the rest retrieved from reference TRBV7-2 and TRBJ1-2, is GAGVSQSPSNKVTEKGKDVELRCDPISGHTALYWYRQSLGQGLEFLIYFQGNSAPDKSGLPSDRFSAERTGGSVSTLTIQRTQQEDSAVYLCASSLSQTLYGYTFGSGTRLTVV.

The V call is TRBV7-9, the J call TRBJ2-7, with a possible D match to TRBD1 (6 bases). Germline CDR1 reads SEHNR; CDR2 reads FQNEAQ (reference sequence). The CDR3 has 15 amino acids. Between the trimmed V and J ends, which lost 1 base and 7 bases, there was a span of 17 bases. The CDR3 DNA reads as TGTGCCAGCAGCTTAGTCTCTGGACAGCCCTCGGAGCAGTACTTC. Encoded protein: CASSLVSGQPSEQYF. Combining the CDR3 with reference TRBV7-9 and TRBJ2-7 gives the whole variable domain DTGVSQNPRHKITKRGQNVTFRCDPISEHNRLYWYRQTLGQGPEFLTYFQNEAQLEKSRLLSDRFSAERPKGSFSTLEIQRTEQGDSAMYLCASSLVSGQPSEQYFGPGTRLTVT.

The chain links TRBV5-1 to TRBJ2-1; 7 bases line up with TRBD1. Germline V CDR1 and CDR2: SGHRS, YFSETQ. The CDR3 length is 15 residues. V lost 4 bases to trimming and J lost 9 bases; unmatched junction nucleotides: 13. Here the CDR3 reads CASSIGTVVKGEQFF. DNA for the CDR3: TGCGCCAGCAGCATCGGGACAGTAGTCAAGGGTGAGCAGTTCTTC. Full variable domain (remainder filled in from reference TRBV5-1 and TRBJ2-1): KAGVTQTPRYLIKTRGQQVTLSCSPISGHRSVSWYQQTPGQGLQFLFEYFSETQRNKGNFPGRFSGRQFSNSRSEMNVSTLELGDSALYLCASSIGTVVKGEQFFGPGTRLTVL.

The chain combines TRBV30 with TRBJ1-1; D might be TRBD1 (5 bases). Germline V gives CDR1 GTSNPN, CDR2 SVGIG (reference sequence). The CDR3 consists of 16 residues. V was trimmed by 2 bases and J by 0 bases, leaving 16 bases between them. CDR3 protein: CAWSPRGFVVNTEAFF. The CDR3 nucleotides read TGTGCCTGGAGTCCCCGGGGGTTCGTCGTGAACACTGAAGCTTTCTTT.

The J gene is TRBJ2-5, the V gene TRBV5-1; 8 bases match TRBD2. Unmatched junction bases numbered 10, after V lost 5 bases and J lost 4 bases. Germline CDR1 is SGHRS and CDR2 is YFSETQ. The CDR3 totals 15 residues. CDR3 residues: CASSPRGGLGETQYF. Written as DNA, the CDR3 is TGCGCCAGCAGTCCTCGGGGGGGCCTAGGAGAGACCCAGTACTTC.

Points on this clone: The CDR3 does not close with the conserved phenylalanine or tryptophan, likely indicating a read error. This chain connects TRBV30 to TRBJ1-5; D gene ambiguous. Germline V gene sequence: CDR1 GTSNPN, CDR2 SVGIG (reference sequence). This CDR3 comprises 14 residues. V gave up 4 bases and J gave up 1 base, with 11 bases separating them. The CDR3 DNA sequence: TGTGCCTGGAACTCGGTGGAGAGCAATCAGCCCCAGCATGTT. Translation: CAWNSVESNQPQHV.

The chain links TRBV19 to TRBJ1-2; no definite D call. Germline V CDR1 and CDR2: LNHDA, SQIVND (reference sequence). With 4 bases removed from V and 5 bases from J, the gap between germline ends came to 14 bases. The CDR3 runs to 14 residues. The CDR3 nucleotides read TGTGCCAGTAGTAGGGCAGACGAGGGATATGGCTACACCTTC. Protein product: CASSRADEGYGYTF.

In its sample, this clone was seen once. This chain joins TRBV4-1 and TRBJ1-4; TRBD1 aligns across 9 bases. V shed 3 bases, J shed 0 bases, and the junction held 17 bases outside the gene matches. This CDR3 has 21 amino acids. Germline CDR1 is MGHRA and CDR2 is YSYEKL. CDR3 protein: CASSQAYPGQGAPATNEKLFF. The CDR3 DNA sequence: TGCGCCAGCAGCCAGGCATATCCGGGACAGGGAGCCCCTGCAACTAATGAAAAACTGTTTTTT.

As concerns this clone: Within the sample, other DNA sequences also encode this same CDR3. This sequence joins TRBV5-1 and TRBJ2-5, with 7 positions matching TRBD1. V lost 2 bases, J lost 0 bases, and 4 bases stayed unmatched. This CDR3 spans 15 amino acids. Looked up from germline, CDR1 is SGHRS and CDR2 is YFSETQ. CDR3 sequence reads: CASSFGDRDQETQYF. DNA of the CDR3: TGCGCCAGCAGCTTTGGTGACAGGGACCAAGAGACCCAGTACTTC.

V is TRBV25-1 and J is TRBJ2-1, with a tentative D call TRBD2 (6 bases). V gave up 4 bases and J gave up 1 base, with 11 bases separating them. Germline values: CDR1 MGHDK, CDR2 SYGVNS. The CDR3 is 15 amino acids. The CDR3 DNA sequence: TGTGCCAGCAGTGGGGGGGACTTTTCCTACAATGAGCAGTTCTTC. Protein: CASSGGDFSYNEQFF.

The rearrangement links TRBV6-1 to TRBJ1-1, with a weak D call TRBD1 (5 bases). CDR1 is MNHNS and CDR2 is SASEGT in the germline V gene. V was shortened by 6 bases and J by 6 bases, with 20 bases between the two germline ends. The CDR3 runs 15 residues. CDR3 sequence: CASSPNLPRGAEAFF. For the CDR3, the DNA is TGTGCCAGCAGCCCGAATCTACCTCGGGGGGCTGAAGCTTTCTTT.

The chain carries TRBV27 and TRBJ2-7, with D possibly being TRBD1 or TRBD2 (5 bases each). V lost 2 bases, J lost 6 bases, and 17 bases lay in between. The CDR3 loop spans 15 amino acids. Germline loops: CDR1 MNHEY, CDR2 SMNVEV (reference sequence). CDR3 in DNA: TGTGCCAGCAGTTTAGGGACCGGGGCCCCTGGCGAGCAGTACTTC. It translates to CASSLGTGAPGEQYF.

The chain carries TRBV5-5 and TRBJ1-6, with 7 positions matching TRBD1. The germline CDR1 and CDR2 sequences are SGHKS and YYEKEE (reference sequence). The CDR3 sequence is 10 residues long. In nucleotides, the CDR3 is TGTGTAGGGGGCGATTCACCCCTCCACTTT. Translating gives CVGGDSPLHF.

V is TRBV7-8 and J is TRBJ1-6, with a tentative D call TRBD1 (5 bases). The V end lost 3 bases, the J end lost 0 bases, and 12 bases lay between the germline ends. The CDR3 has 17 amino acids. Germline V gene lookup returns CDR1 SGHVS and CDR2 FQNEAQ. CDR3 sequence: CASSFRPGSSYNSPLHF. As DNA, the CDR3 is TGTGCCAGCAGCTTTCGGCCAGGGAGCTCCTATAATTCACCCCTCCACTTT.

The V call is TRBV6-1, the J call TRBJ2-7, with D uncertain. V was clipped by 6 bases and J by 4 bases, with 10 bases between them. Germline-derived CDR1 and CDR2 are MNHNS and SASEGT. CDR3 size: 12 residues. The CDR3 DNA reads as TGTGCCAGCAGATCTACAGAGTACGAGCAGTACTTC. Amino acid sequence: CASRSTEYEQYF.

V usage is TRBV5-6 and J usage is TRBJ2-5, with D possibly being TRBD1 (6 bases). The CDR3 has 15 residues. The germline gives CDR1 SGHDT, CDR2 YYEEEE. Trimming removed 0 bases at V and 5 bases at J, with 14 bases between. The CDR3 loop reads CASSLGSGRGETQYF. Written as DNA, the CDR3 is TGTGCCAGCAGCTTGGGAAGCGGAAGGGGGGAGACCCAGTACTTC.

The rearrangement links TRBV30 to TRBJ2-2, with TRBD2 matching over 12 bases. The CDR3 has 17 amino acids. After removal of 0 bases from V and 6 bases from J, the junction contained 8 bases not matched to a gene. Looked up from germline, CDR1 is GTSNPN and CDR2 is SVGIG (reference sequence). DNA of the CDR3: TGTGCCTGGAGTGTACGGCTAGCGGGAGGGCCGGCCGGGGAGCTGTTTTTT. Amino acids: CAWSVRLAGGPAGELFF.

This clone appeared a few times. This chain uses TRBV7-9 with TRBJ1-2; D is uncertain. Germline V gene data show CDR1 as SEHNR and CDR2 as FQNEAQ (reference sequence). The length of the CDR3 is 13 residues. The ends were cut back, 5 bases at V and 5 bases at J, with 12 bases in the middle. The CDR3 loop reads CASSPDKEYGYTF. CDR3 in DNA: TGTGCCAGCAGCCCCGATAAGGAATATGGCTACACCTTC.